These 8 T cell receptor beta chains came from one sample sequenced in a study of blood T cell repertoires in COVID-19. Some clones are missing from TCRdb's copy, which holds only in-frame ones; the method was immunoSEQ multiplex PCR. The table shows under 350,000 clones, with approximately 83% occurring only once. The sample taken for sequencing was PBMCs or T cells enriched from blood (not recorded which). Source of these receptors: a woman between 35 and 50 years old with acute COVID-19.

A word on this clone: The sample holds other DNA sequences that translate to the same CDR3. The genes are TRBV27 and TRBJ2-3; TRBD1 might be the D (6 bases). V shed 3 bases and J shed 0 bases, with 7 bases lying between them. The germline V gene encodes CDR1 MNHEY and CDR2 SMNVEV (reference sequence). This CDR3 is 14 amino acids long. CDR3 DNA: TGTGCCAGCAGTTTCAGGGGCAGCACAGATACGCAGTATTTT. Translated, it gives CASSFRGSTDTQYF.

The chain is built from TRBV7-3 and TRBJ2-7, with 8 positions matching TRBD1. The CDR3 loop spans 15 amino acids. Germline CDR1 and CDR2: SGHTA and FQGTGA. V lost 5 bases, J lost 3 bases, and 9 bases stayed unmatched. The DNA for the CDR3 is TGTGCCAGCAGCCTACAGGGGGAATTCCACTACGAGCAGTACTTC. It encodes CASSLQGEFHYEQYF.

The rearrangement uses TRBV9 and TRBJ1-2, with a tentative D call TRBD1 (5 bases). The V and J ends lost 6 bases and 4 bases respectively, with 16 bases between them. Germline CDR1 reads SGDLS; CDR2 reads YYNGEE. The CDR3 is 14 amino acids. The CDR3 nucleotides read TGTGCCAGCACCACCGCTGGAACAGGCTATGGCTACACCTTC. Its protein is CASTTAGTGYGYTF. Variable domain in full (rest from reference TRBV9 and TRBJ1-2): DSGVTQTPKHLITATGQRVTLRCSPRSGDLSVYWYQQSLDQGLQFLIQYYNGEERAKGNILERFSAQQFPDLHSELNLSSLELGDSALYFCASTTAGTGYGYTFGSGTRLTVV.

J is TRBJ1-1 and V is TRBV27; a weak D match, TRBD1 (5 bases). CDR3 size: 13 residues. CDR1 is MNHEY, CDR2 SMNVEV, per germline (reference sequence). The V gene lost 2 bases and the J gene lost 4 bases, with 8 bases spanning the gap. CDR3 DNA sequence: TGTGCCAGCAGTTTAATCGGGGGCACTGAAGCTTTCTTT. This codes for CASSLIGGTEAFF.

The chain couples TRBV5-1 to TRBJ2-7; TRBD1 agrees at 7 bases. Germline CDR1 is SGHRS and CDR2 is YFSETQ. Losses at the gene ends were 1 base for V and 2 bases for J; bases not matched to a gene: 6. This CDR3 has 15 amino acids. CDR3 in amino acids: CASSLWDSRAYEQYF. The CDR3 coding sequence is TGCGCCAGCAGCTTGTGGGACAGTAGGGCCTACGAGCAGTACTTC.

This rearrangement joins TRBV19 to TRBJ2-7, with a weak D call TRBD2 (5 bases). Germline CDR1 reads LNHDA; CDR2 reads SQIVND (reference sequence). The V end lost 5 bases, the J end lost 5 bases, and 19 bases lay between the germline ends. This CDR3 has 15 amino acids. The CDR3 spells CASSPSGLTLDEQYF. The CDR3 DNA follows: TGTGCCAGTAGTCCCTCGGGATTAACGCTCGACGAGCAGTACTTC.

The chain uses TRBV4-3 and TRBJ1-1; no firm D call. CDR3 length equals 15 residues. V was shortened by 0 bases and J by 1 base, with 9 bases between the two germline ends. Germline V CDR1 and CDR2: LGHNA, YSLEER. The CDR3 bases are TGCGCCAGCAGCCAAGAATTCGGAGGGAACACTGAAGCTTTCTTT. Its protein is CASSQEFGGNTEAFF.

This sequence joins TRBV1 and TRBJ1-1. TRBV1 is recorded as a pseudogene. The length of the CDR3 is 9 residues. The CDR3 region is CTSSQQLVF. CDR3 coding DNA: TGCACCAGCAGCCAACAGCTAGTCTTT.